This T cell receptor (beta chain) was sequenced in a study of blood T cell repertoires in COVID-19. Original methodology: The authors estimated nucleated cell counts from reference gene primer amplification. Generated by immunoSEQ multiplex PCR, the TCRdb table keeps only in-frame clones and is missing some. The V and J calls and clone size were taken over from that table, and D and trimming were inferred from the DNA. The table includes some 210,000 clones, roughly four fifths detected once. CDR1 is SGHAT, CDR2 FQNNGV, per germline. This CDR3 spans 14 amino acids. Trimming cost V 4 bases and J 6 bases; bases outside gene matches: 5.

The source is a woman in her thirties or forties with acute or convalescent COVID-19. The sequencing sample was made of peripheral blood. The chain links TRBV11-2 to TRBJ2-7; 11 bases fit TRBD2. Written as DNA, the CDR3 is TGTGCCAGCAGCTCCGGGACTAGCGGCGTCGAGCAGTACTTC. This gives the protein CASSSGTSGVEQYF.